The 18 T cell receptor beta chains presented below share a single source sample, sequenced in a study of T cell repertoires in ileal Crohn's disease. Sequenced by immunoSEQ multiplex PCR; TCRdb stores in-frame clones only, minus some. This table has about 7,400 clones, roughly 72% appearing once. The time point here: neoterminal ileum biopsy at postoperative endoscopy, about 6 months after surgery. The sequencing input was ileal tissue. These receptors all come from an adult with Crohn's disease.

This clone was found once. The chain joins TRBV27 to TRBJ2-6, with 7 bases matching TRBD1. The CDR3 has 15 amino acids. Germline CDR1 is MNHEY and CDR2 is SMNVEV (reference sequence). V was clipped by 6 bases and J by 4 bases; unmatched bases: 6. The CDR3 nucleotides are TGTGCCAGCAGAAAAACAGGGGAGGGGGCCAACGTCCTGACTTTC. This translates into CASRKTGEGANVLTF.

This clone was observed a single time. Here the CDR3 reads CASRSTGFSPLHF. CDR3 sequence (DNA): TGTGCCAGCAGGAGTACAGGGTTCTCACCCCTCCACTTT. The V gene is TRBV6-6, the J gene TRBJ1-6; TRBD1 might be the D (6 bases). CDR3 size: 13 residues. Germline loops: CDR1 MNHNY, CDR2 SVGAGI (reference sequence). V was clipped by 6 bases and J by 10 bases, with 13 bases between them.

V is TRBV10-3 and J is TRBJ2-2, with TRBD1 identical over 8 bases. CDR1 ENHRY and CDR2 SYGVKD come from the germline V gene. The CDR3 is 15 residues long. J gave up 2 bases and V 6 bases, and 5 bases lay outside the gene matches. CDR3 sequence: CAIRLGQGNTGELFF. DNA for the CDR3: TGTGCCATCAGATTAGGACAGGGAAACACCGGGGAGCTGTTTTTT.

On this clone: A far larger clone is a single base away, which makes a read error likely. The sample holds other DNA sequences that translate to the same CDR3. V is TRBV19 and J is TRBJ2-2, with D unresolved. The CDR3 loop spans 13 amino acids. CDR1 is LNHDA and CDR2 is SQIVND in the germline V gene (reference sequence). Trimming left V 6 bases short and J 6 bases short, with 11 bases between. CDR3 amino acids: CASRPTSAGELFF. For the CDR3, the DNA is TGTGCCAGTAGGCCGACATCCGCCGGGGAGCTGTTTTTT.

The V and J genes are TRBV29-1 and TRBJ2-3; 11 bases are a match to TRBD2. This CDR3 spans 15 amino acids. The ends lost 7 bases at V and 4 bases at J; junction bases unmatched: 10. The germline V gene encodes CDR1 SQVTM and CDR2 ANQGSEA. The chain's CDR3 is CSAEGSGGGSDTQYF. As DNA, the CDR3 is TGCAGCGCCGAAGGTAGCGGGGGGGGCTCAGATACGCAGTATTTT.

The chain carries TRBV30 and TRBJ2-2; 10 bases line up with TRBD1. Germline V CDR1 and CDR2: GTSNPN, SVGIG (reference sequence). This CDR3 comprises 18 residues. J was trimmed by 6 bases and V by 1 base; bases with no gene match: 14. The CDR3 nucleotides read TGTGCCTGGAGTGGAGGGCATGAGGGACAGGGGCACCCCGGGGAGCTGTTTTTT. Protein sequence: CAWSGGHEGQGHPGELFF.

V and J are TRBV6-6 and TRBJ1-2, with D perhaps TRBD1 (5 bases). Germline CDR1 and CDR2: MNHNY and SVGAGI (reference sequence). There are 15 residues in the CDR3. Deletions cut 4 bases from V and 0 bases from J, with 12 bases between. The CDR3 nucleotides are TGTGCCAGCAGTTTTACAGGAGTAGCTAACTATGGCTACACCTTC. It is translated as CASSFTGVANYGYTF.

This chain connects TRBV27 to TRBJ2-7; perhaps TRBD1 as D (5 bases). Germline V gene lookup returns CDR1 MNHEY and CDR2 SMNVEV (reference sequence). The germline V and J ends were trimmed by 5 bases and 3 bases, with 26 bases remaining between them. This CDR3 comprises 18 residues. The CDR3 bases are TGTGCCAGCAGTCTACCCCCCAGGGTCTGGACGCAAAGCTACGAGCAGTACTTC. It translates to CASSLPPRVWTQSYEQYF.

This rearrangement joins TRBV6-6 to TRBJ1-2, with a possible D match to TRBD1 (5 bases). CDR3 length: 15 residues. Germline loops: CDR1 MNHNY, CDR2 SVGAGI (reference sequence). V was pared by 5 bases and J by 4 bases, with 17 bases between. CDR3 coding DNA: TGTGCCAGCAGTCCTCGGGGGGAGGAGGGCTATGGCTACACCTTC. Protein: CASSPRGEEGYGYTF.

The gene calls are TRBV6-5 and TRBJ1-6; TRBD1 agrees at 7 bases. The J segment lost 10 bases and the V segment lost 0 bases, leaving 6 bases of the junction unmatched. The CDR3 totals 15 residues. Germline CDR1 is MNHEY and CDR2 is SVGAGI. The CDR3 DNA follows: TGTGCCAGCAGTTACTCTGAGGGGGCTAGCTCACCCCTCCACTTT. Amino acids: CASSYSEGASSPLHF.

The table lists this clone with a few counts. V usage is TRBV7-9 and J usage is TRBJ1-1; D not resolved. The CDR3 sequence is 16 residues long. The germline gives CDR1 SEHNR, CDR2 FQNEAQ (reference sequence). Trimming stripped 0 bases from V and 1 base from J, with 12 bases between. CDR3 protein: CASSLARSGSNTEAFF. The CDR3 region has the DNA TGTGCCAGCAGCTTAGCTAGGTCGGGTTCGAACACTGAAGCTTTCTTT. Using reference TRBV7-9 and TRBJ1-1 for the parts outside the CDR3, the full variable domain is DTGVSQNPRHKITKRGQNVTFRCDPISEHNRLYWYRQTLGQGPEFLTYFQNEAQLEKSRLLSDRFSAERPKGSFSTLEIQRTEQGDSAMYLCASSLARSGSNTEAFFGQGTRLTVV.

The chain is built from TRBV7-9 and TRBJ1-1; no clear D. Trimming stripped 5 bases from V and 2 bases from J, with 12 bases between. Germline assignment: CDR1 SEHNR and CDR2 FQNEAQ (reference sequence). This CDR3 is built from 14 residues. The CDR3 sequence: CASSRGRTNTEAFF. CDR3 DNA sequence: TGTGCCAGCAGCAGAGGGCGGACTAACACTGAAGCTTTCTTT.

This chain connects TRBV4-3 to TRBJ1-3, with a tentative D call TRBD1 (5 bases). This CDR3 is 16 amino acids long. Trimming took 5 bases from V and 1 from J, leaving 15 bases between them. Germline CDR1 and CDR2: LGHNA and YSLEER. DNA for the CDR3: TGCGCCAGCAGCTCATCCTGGTCAGGGTCTGGAAACACCATATATTTT. Residues: CASSSSWSGSGNTIYF.

This clone was counted once. The chain is built from TRBV7-8 and TRBJ1-4; D is perhaps TRBD1 (5 bases). Trimming took 4 bases from V and 8 from J, leaving 14 bases between them. The germline V gene encodes CDR1 SGHVS and CDR2 FQNEAQ. The CDR3 totals 14 residues. For the CDR3, the DNA is TGTGCCAGCAGCTCCGGGGGGAAGGTAGAAAAACTGTTTTTT. Its protein is CASSSGGKVEKLFF.

The J gene is TRBJ2-7, the V gene TRBV6-1; 8 bases map to TRBD1. The junction had 4 bases not matched to a gene; V was cut back by 2 bases and J by 1 base. CDR3 length equals 15 residues. CDR1 and CDR2 from the germline V gene are MNHNS and SASEGT. The CDR3 sequence is CASSERDRTSYEQYF. In DNA form, the CDR3 reads TGTGCCAGCAGTGAACGGGACAGGACTTCCTACGAGCAGTACTTC.

This clone has a handful of counts. The chain employs TRBV9 and TRBJ2-1, with D perhaps matching TRBD1 (5 bases). CDR3 size: 16 residues. Trimming took 0 bases from V and 6 from J, leaving 16 bases between them. Germline-derived CDR1 and CDR2 are SGDLS and YYNGEE. As DNA, the CDR3 is TGTGCCAGCAGCGTAGAAGAAAGTAGGGGAAGCAATGAGCAGTTCTTC. This translates into CASSVEESRGSNEQFF.

The rearrangement joins TRBV6-5 to TRBJ1-1; TRBD1 matches at 7 bases. Germline lookup yields CDR1 MNHEY and CDR2 SVGAGI. CDR3 length: 13 amino acids. V lost 10 bases to trimming and J lost 11 bases; unmatched junction nucleotides: 16. CDR3 amino acids: CATRVTRSRGAFF. CDR3 sequence (DNA): TGTGCCACCAGGGTGACGAGAAGCAGGGGGGCTTTCTTT.

As DNA, the CDR3 is TGCGCCAGCAGCCCGGGACTAGCGGGGTATAGCGAGCAGTACTTC. Amino acids: CASSPGLAGYSEQYF. The chain recombines TRBV4-1 with TRBJ2-5, with 13 bases lining up with TRBD2. TRBJ2-7 explains the end of the DNA better; the J call may be wrong. CDR1 MGHRA and CDR2 YSYEKL come from the germline V gene. This CDR3 region has 15 residues.